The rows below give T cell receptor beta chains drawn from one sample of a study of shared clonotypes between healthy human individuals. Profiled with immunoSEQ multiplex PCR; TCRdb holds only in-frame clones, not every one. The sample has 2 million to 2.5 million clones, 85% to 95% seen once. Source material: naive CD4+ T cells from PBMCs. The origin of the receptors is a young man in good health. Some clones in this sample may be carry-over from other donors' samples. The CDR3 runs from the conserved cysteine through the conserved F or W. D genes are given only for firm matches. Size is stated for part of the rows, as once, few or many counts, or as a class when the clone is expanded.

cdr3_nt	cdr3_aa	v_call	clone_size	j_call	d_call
TGTGCCAGCAGCCTGGTGCGGGTAGGGACAGGGAGGGGCAATGAGCAGTTCTTC	CASSLVRVGTGRGNEQFF	TRBV7-2	NA	TRBJ2-1	TRBD1
TGTGCCAGCAGTTACTCGTCGGCGCACTCCTACGAGCAGTACTTC	CASSYSSAHSYEQYF	TRBV6-5	NA	TRBJ2-7	NA
TGTGCCAGCCGCCAAGTGGGGGAGTCGTCCGAGCAGTACTTC	CASRQVGESSEQYF	TRBV6-1	NA	TRBJ2-7	NA
TGCAGTTGCGGGCCAGGGTTTGGCTACACCTTC	CSCGPGFGYTF	TRBV20-1	NA	TRBJ1-2	NA
TGTGCCAGCAGCGTAGATGCCCAGTATGGGAGCTACACCTTC	CASSVDAQYGSYTF	TRBV9	NA	TRBJ1-2	NA
TGTGCCAGCAGTGAAAGGGCTAACCGCAATGAGCAGTTCTTC	CASSERANRNEQFF	TRBV6-1	NA	TRBJ2-1	NA
TGCGCCAGCAGCTTGTTTACATCTGGGGTCATGGGGACTGAAGCTTTCTTT	CASSLFTSGVMGTEAFF	TRBV5-1	NA	TRBJ1-1	NA
TGTGCCAGCAGCAAAGACGAACAGGGCTGGAATGAGCAGTTCTTC	CASSKDEQGWNEQFF	TRBV11-1	NA	TRBJ2-1	NA
TGTGCCAGCTCACGTCAGGGACAGGAGACTAACTATGGCTACACCTTC	CASSRQGQETNYGYTF	TRBV18	NA	TRBJ1-2	TRBD1
TGCGCCAGCAGCCAAGCACGGGAGGCGCAAGAGACCCAGTACTTC	CASSQAREAQETQYF	TRBV4-1	NA	TRBJ2-5	TRBD2
TGCAGTGCTAGTACTGGGGAGACCCAGTACTTC	CSASTGETQYF	TRBV20-1	once	TRBJ2-5	NA
TGTGCCAGCAGCCAAGATATCCGGGACACGATTTATGGCTACACCTTC	CASSQDIRDTIYGYTF	TRBV5-5	NA	TRBJ1-2	NA
TGTGCCAGCAGTGTGCAGTACTTC	CASSVQYF	TRBV6-1	NA	TRBJ2-7	NA
TGCGCCAGCAGCCAAGGCCCAGGACACAAGAACACTGAAGCTTTCTTT	CASSQGPGHKNTEAFF	TRBV4-3	NA	TRBJ1-1	NA
TGCGCCAGCAGCTACACCCGGTTGACTGAAGCTTTCTTT	CASSYTRLTEAFF	TRBV5-1	NA	TRBJ1-1	NA
TGCGCCAGCAGCTTGCGTCCCACCGGGGAGCTGTTTTTT	CASSLRPTGELFF	TRBV5-1	NA	TRBJ2-2	NA
TGTGCCAGCAGTTACGCAAATCCATATAGCAATCAGCCCCAGCATTTT	CASSYANPYSNQPQHF	TRBV6-6	NA	TRBJ1-5	NA
TGTGCCAGCAGCCCAATCAGGACAGCCAATGAGCAGTTCTTC	CASSPIRTANEQFF	TRBV7-2	NA	TRBJ2-1	NA
TGTGCCAGCAGCACGTGGACAGCTAACTATGGCTACACCTTC	CASSTWTANYGYTF	TRBV11-2	NA	TRBJ1-2	NA
TGCGCCAGCAGCTTGGACAGATCCACCGGGGAGCTGTTTTTT	CASSLDRSTGELFF	TRBV5-1	NA	TRBJ2-2	NA
TGTGCCAGCAGCTCCCCTTTTTTCCCGACTAGCGGTGAGGGGTACACCGGGGAGCTGTTTTTT	CASSSPFFPTSGEGYTGELFF	TRBV7-3	NA	TRBJ2-2	TRBD2
TGTGCCATCACCTCGGGACAGGGGAACACAGATACGCAGTATTTT	CAITSGQGNTDTQYF	TRBV10-3	NA	TRBJ2-3	TRBD1
TGTGCCAGCAGCTCCGGGGGGGTCCTAAAGCAGTTCTTC	CASSSGGVLKQFF	TRBV5-6	once	TRBJ2-1	TRBD2
TGTGCCAGCAGCTCGAAGCCTAGTCTCACAGATACGCAGTATTTT	CASSSKPSLTDTQYF	TRBV11-2	NA	TRBJ2-3	NA
TGTGCCAGCAGTGAAACGGGACAGGGCCTCGAGCAGTACTTC	CASSETGQGLEQYF	TRBV2	NA	TRBJ2-7	TRBD1
TGTGCCAGCAGCCCATGGGCAACTCACAATGAGCAGTTCTTC	CASSPWATHNEQFF	TRBV7-3	NA	TRBJ2-1	NA
TGTGCCAGCAGCGTAGATGGGCGGGTAAACTCAAGGGGGGAGACCCAGTACTTC	CASSVDGRVNSRGETQYF	TRBV9	NA	TRBJ2-5	NA
TGTGCCAGCCCAGAGGGCGCATCCCTGCTCGGTGAGCAGTTCTTC	CASPEGASLLGEQFF	TRBV6-1	NA	TRBJ2-1	NA
TGCGCCAGCAGCTTAGGCGGAGTGGGAGAGACCCAGTACTTC	CASSLGGVGETQYF	TRBV5-1	NA	TRBJ2-5	NA
TGTGCCAGCAGTAAACCGGGACTAGCGGAGGGGGCTGCCAAAAACATTCAGTACTTC	CASSKPGLAEGAAKNIQYF	TRBV28	NA	TRBJ2-4	TRBD2
TGCAGCGTTGAGACGACAGGTCCACCCCTCCACTTT	CSVETTGPPLHF	TRBV29-1	once	TRBJ1-6	NA
TGTGCCAGCAGCTTAGACAGGGATTCTCAGCCCCAGCATTTT	CASSLDRDSQPQHF	TRBV7-2	NA	TRBJ1-5	NA
TGTGCCATCAGTGACGGGACGGGAGCAGGACAGGAGACCCAGTACTTC	CAISDGTGAGQETQYF	TRBV10-3	NA	TRBJ2-5	NA
TGTGCCAGCAGCGTAGACCAACCCACTGAGCAGTTCTTC	CASSVDQPTEQFF	TRBV9	NA	TRBJ2-1	NA
TGTGCCAGTCACAGGGGGCCCAATCAGCCCCAGCATTTT	CASHRGPNQPQHF	TRBV2	NA	TRBJ1-5	TRBD1
TGTGCCAGCAGCCCTAGGCAGGGTAAGGCTGAAGCTTTCTTT	CASSPRQGKAEAFF	TRBV9	few	TRBJ1-1	NA
TGTGCCAGCAGCTTAGACGGGGCATTTAACTATGGCTACACCTTC	CASSLDGAFNYGYTF	TRBV7-9	NA	TRBJ1-2	NA
TGTGCCAGCAAAAAAAGGGAGAGAGACTCCTACGAGCAGTACTTC	CASKKRERDSYEQYF	TRBV12-1	NA	TRBJ2-7	NA
TGTGCCAGCAGTTTAGGGGGGGCCAAAAACATTCAGTACTTC	CASSLGGAKNIQYF	TRBV28	NA	TRBJ2-4	NA
TGTGCCAGCAGCCAGGGCCCCGGGAAAGAGACCCAGTACTTC	CASSQGPGKETQYF	TRBV7-2	NA	TRBJ2-5	NA
TGTGCCAGCAGCGAGGGGGACACTCGAACCGAGCAGTACTTC	CASSEGDTRTEQYF	TRBV9	NA	TRBJ2-7	NA
TGTGCCAGCAGCCTCGGGACGAGCACTAGCACAGATACGCAGTATTTT	CASSLGTSTSTDTQYF	TRBV7-3	NA	TRBJ2-3	NA